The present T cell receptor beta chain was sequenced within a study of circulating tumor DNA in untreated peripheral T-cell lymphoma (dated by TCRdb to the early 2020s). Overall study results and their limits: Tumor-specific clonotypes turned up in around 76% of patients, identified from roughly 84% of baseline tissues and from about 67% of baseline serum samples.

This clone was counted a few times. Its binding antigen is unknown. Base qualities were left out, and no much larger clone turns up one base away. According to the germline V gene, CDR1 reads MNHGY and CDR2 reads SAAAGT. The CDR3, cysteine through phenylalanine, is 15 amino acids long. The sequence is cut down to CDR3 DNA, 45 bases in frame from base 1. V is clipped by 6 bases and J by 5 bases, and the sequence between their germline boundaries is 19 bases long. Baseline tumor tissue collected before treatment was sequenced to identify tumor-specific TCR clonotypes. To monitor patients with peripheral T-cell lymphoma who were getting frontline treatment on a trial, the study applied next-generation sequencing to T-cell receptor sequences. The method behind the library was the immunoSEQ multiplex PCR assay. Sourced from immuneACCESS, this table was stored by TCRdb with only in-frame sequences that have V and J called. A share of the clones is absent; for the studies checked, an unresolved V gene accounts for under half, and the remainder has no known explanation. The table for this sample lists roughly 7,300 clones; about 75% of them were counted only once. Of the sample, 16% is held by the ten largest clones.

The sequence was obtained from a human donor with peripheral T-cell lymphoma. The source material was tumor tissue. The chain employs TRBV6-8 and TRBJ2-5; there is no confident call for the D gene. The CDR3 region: CASRSSRHGMETQYF. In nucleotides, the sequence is TGTGCCAGCAGGTCGAGCCGACACGGAATGGAGACCCAGTACTTC.